The 20 T cell receptor beta chains presented below share a single source sample, sequenced in a study of a mutant IDH1 vaccine in newly diagnosed glioma. Time point specified: week 23, last vaccination. Every vaccination contained 300 ug of the mutant IDH1 20-mer peptide and was paired with topical imiquimod. The antigens these receptors bind are not known. The protocol was immunoSEQ multiplex PCR, while the TCRdb copy is restricted to in-frame clones and leaves out a portion. The sample records approximately 60,000 clones, roughly 77% being singletons. The sample consisted of PBMCs, taken from a glioma patient whose treatment included an IDH1 peptide vaccine. The source of these receptors is a woman between 40 and 55 years old with glioma. Some clones in this sample may be carry-over from other donors' samples.

The rearrangement uses TRBV23-1 and TRBJ2-7; 8 nucleotides line up with TRBD1. TRBV23-1 is designated an ORF whose function remains uncertain. Trimming removed 3 bases from V and 3 bases from J; junction bases left unmatched: 13. This CDR3 is built from 17 residues. The CDR3 bases are TGCGCCAGCAGTCATTTACCCCGGGACAGGCCGATCTACGAGCAGTACTTC. The encoded protein is CASSHLPRDRPIYEQYF.

V usage is TRBV28 and J usage is TRBJ1-2; 10 nucleotides align to TRBD1. CDR1 MDHEN and CDR2 SYDVKM come from the germline V gene. Trimming cost V 4 bases and J 5 bases; bases outside gene matches: 4. This CDR3 comprises 14 residues. The CDR3 region has the DNA TGTGCCAGCAGTTCTGACAGGGGGCGATATGGCTACACCTTC. Amino acids: CASSSDRGRYGYTF.

The chain couples TRBV7-2 to TRBJ1-4; D may be TRBD1 (5 bases). The CDR3 contains 14 residues. The germline V and J ends were trimmed by 2 bases and 3 bases, with 7 bases remaining between them. Germline V gives CDR1 SGHTA, CDR2 FQGNSA. The CDR3 nucleotides read TGTGCCAGCAGCTTATCACAGGCTAATGAAAAACTGTTTTTT. Protein product: CASSLSQANEKLFF.

This clone was picked up a small number of times. The genes are TRBV15 and TRBJ1-1; TRBD1 matches at 7 bases. The CDR3 contains 15 residues. The ends lost 1 base at V and 0 bases at J; junction bases unmatched: 2. Per germline, CDR1 LNHNV and CDR2 YYDKDF (reference sequence). CDR3 sequence reads: CATSRGTGLNTEAFF. The DNA of the CDR3 is TGTGCCACCAGCAGAGGGACAGGCTTGAACACTGAAGCTTTCTTT.

This chain links TRBV21-1 with TRBJ1-4. TRBV21-1 is classified as a pseudogene. This CDR3 region has 17 residues. The CDR3 reads CASSKVSGRGINEKLFF. DNA of the CDR3: TGTGCCAGCAGCAAAGTGAGCGGGAGAGGGATTAATGAAAAACTGTTTTTT.

V is TRBV10-2 and J is TRBJ1-6, with TRBD1 as a possible D gene (5 bases). The CDR3 covers 18 residues. The germline V gene encodes CDR1 WSHSY and CDR2 SAAADI. The V end was cut by 3 bases, the J end by 5 bases, with 20 bases between. The CDR3 is CASSDRGGTFTNNSPLHF. CDR3 nucleotides: TGCGCCAGCAGTGACCGCGGTGGGACCTTTACTAATAATTCACCCCTCCACTTT.

On this clone: Its ends do not fully match the called genes, so a read error is possible. The chain recombines TRBV7-7 with TRBJ2-5; 7 nucleotides align to TRBD2. The CDR3 is 13 amino acids. Germline values: CDR1 SSHAT, CDR2 FNYEAQ (reference sequence). The CDR3 is CASSRGVGETQYF. CDR3 DNA: TGTGCTAGCAGCCGGGGGGTCGGAGAGACCCAGTACTTC.

This chain uses TRBV6-6 with TRBJ2-4; 7 bases line up with TRBD1. Germline loops: CDR1 MNHNY, CDR2 SVGAGI (reference sequence). There are 13 residues in the CDR3. V lost 2 bases and J lost 7; bases outside the gene matches: 2. The CDR3 DNA reads as TGTGCCAGCAGTTACAGGGGGCTGAACATTCAGTACTTC. The encoded protein is CASSYRGLNIQYF.

The V call is TRBV9, the J call TRBJ1-2; D is unclear. Germline CDR1 and CDR2: SGDLS and YYNGEE. Trimming stripped 4 bases from V and 0 bases from J, with 16 bases between. This CDR3 has 16 residues. The CDR3 sequence is CASSSPRNKANYGYTF. CDR3 nucleotides: TGTGCCAGCAGCTCTCCCCGGAATAAGGCTAACTATGGCTACACCTTC.

The chain employs TRBV10-3 and TRBJ2-1, with 9 positions matching TRBD1. Trimming cost V 7 bases and J 7 bases; bases outside gene matches: 11. CDR3 size: 15 residues. CDR1 is ENHRY, CDR2 SYGVKD, per germline. The CDR3 sequence is CAITQGQGMKNEQFF. The CDR3 bases are TGTGCCATCACCCAGGGACAGGGAATGAAAAATGAGCAGTTCTTC.

This rearrangement joins TRBV12-5 to TRBJ2-7; possible D gene TRBD1, 6 bases. The CDR3 is made up of 14 amino acids. Germline assignment: CDR1 LGHNT and CDR2 FRNRAP. The V gene lost 1 base and the J gene lost 4 bases, with 11 bases spanning the gap. DNA for the CDR3: TGTGCTAGTGGTTTGGGGGGGCTTCGGTACGAGCAGTACTTC. This sequence encodes CASGLGGLRYEQYF.

The chain uses TRBV6-1 and TRBJ1-2; the D is unclear. V shed 1 base and J shed 4 bases, with 7 bases lying between them. Germline V gene lookup returns CDR1 MNHNS and CDR2 SASEGT. The CDR3 runs to 13 residues. For the CDR3, the DNA is TGTGCCAGCAGTGAAGTGGGCAGCTATGGCTACACCTTC. This sequence encodes CASSEVGSYGYTF.

The CDR3 sequence is CASSLRSYGYTF. The CDR3 region has the DNA TGTGCCAGCAGTTTAAGGTCTTATGGCTACACCTTC. V and J are TRBV28 and TRBJ1-2; D gene ambiguous. CDR3 length equals 12 residues. The germline CDR1 and CDR2 sequences are MDHEN and SYDVKM. V lost 2 bases and J 5 bases, leaving 6 bases between the germline ends.

This chain links TRBV7-9 with TRBJ2-3; 10 bases map to TRBD2. Germline V gene lookup returns CDR1 SEHNR and CDR2 FQNEAQ (reference sequence). This CDR3 has 16 residues. V was pared by 2 bases and J by 5 bases, with 7 bases of the junction left unmatched. CDR3 amino acids: CASSLIAGGRGDTQYF. Written as DNA, the CDR3 is TGTGCCAGCAGCTTAATAGCGGGGGGCCGGGGAGATACGCAGTATTTT. Together with reference TRBV7-9 and TRBJ2-3, the CDR3 gives the full variable domain: DTGVSQNPRHKITKRGQNVTFRCDPISEHNRLYWYRQTLGQGPEFLTYFQNEAQLEKSRLLSDRFSAERPKGSFSTLEIQRTEQGDSAMYLCASSLIAGGRGDTQYFGPGTRLTVL.

This clone was seen only once. The chain uses TRBV6-6 and TRBJ1-4, with TRBD1 as a possible D gene (6 bases). Germline loops: CDR1 MNHNY, CDR2 SVGAGI (reference sequence). V lost 2 bases and J lost 2, with 12 bases in between. The CDR3 consists of 16 residues. The CDR3 region has the DNA TGTGCCAGCAGTTACACAGGGCTTGGCACTAATGAAAAACTGTTTTTT. This sequence encodes CASSYTGLGTNEKLFF.

The chain links TRBV6-6 to TRBJ2-1; 10 bases match TRBD2. The junction had 8 bases not matched to a gene; V was cut back by 3 bases and J by 9 bases. Germline V gene lookup returns CDR1 MNHNY and CDR2 SVGAGI (reference sequence). The CDR3 totals 15 residues. The chain's CDR3 is CASSYAASGGLEQFF. CDR3 bases: TGTGCCAGCAGTTATGCCGCTAGCGGGGGCCTTGAGCAGTTCTTC.

The chain uses TRBV27 and TRBJ1-4, with D perhaps TRBD1 (6 bases). The CDR3 runs 13 residues. The ends were cut back, 5 bases at V and 7 bases at J, with 11 bases in the middle. Germline values: CDR1 MNHEY, CDR2 SMNVEV (reference sequence). The CDR3 coding sequence is TGTGCCAGCAGTCTGGCAGGGGTTGAAAAACTGTTTTTT. This codes for CASSLAGVEKLFF.

V gene TRBV30 combines with J gene TRBJ1-2, with D unclear. Germline loops: CDR1 GTSNPN, CDR2 SVGIG (reference sequence). There are 16 residues in the CDR3. V was shortened by 1 base and J by 1 base, with 16 bases between the two germline ends. The CDR3 DNA is TGTGCCTGGAGTGGGACTTCAGTTGGGTTTAACTATGGCTACACCTTC. Protein product: CAWSGTSVGFNYGYTF.

The rearrangement joins TRBV5-1 to TRBJ2-2; the D is unclear. Trimming removed 4 bases at V and 6 bases at J, with 16 bases between. In germline, CDR1 is SGHRS, CDR2 YFSETQ. CDR3 length equals 15 residues. For the CDR3, the DNA is TGCGCCAGCAGCGCGGATGCCGTGGGTTCCGGGGAGCTGTTTTTT. It encodes CASSADAVGSGELFF.

The chain has TRBV5-4 and TRBJ1-4; a weak D match, TRBD1 (5 bases). The germline V gene encodes CDR1 SGHNT and CDR2 YYREEE (reference sequence). The CDR3 consists of 12 residues. V lost 4 bases and J lost 8, with 9 bases in between. The CDR3 spells CASSGGSEKLFF. CDR3 bases: TGTGCCAGCAGCGGGGGTAGCGAAAAACTGTTTTTT.